These 21 T cell receptor beta chains were all obtained from the same sample, sequenced in a study of cytomegalovirus exposure and HLA in healthy donors. Amplification used 60 Vbeta primers and 13 Jbeta primers. Some clones are missing from TCRdb's copy, which holds only in-frame ones; the method was immunoSEQ multiplex PCR. Among 49,000 or so clones listed, 81% were seen once. Sequencing was performed on PBMCs. All receptors come from a boy aged 5-17 years in good health and CMV-seropositive.

The rearrangement uses TRBV6-6 and TRBJ1-5; D is undetermined. The V and J ends lost 3 bases and 5 bases respectively, with 17 bases between them. Germline lookup yields CDR1 MNHNY and CDR2 SVGAGI (reference sequence). This CDR3 contains 16 residues. CDR3 amino acids: CASSYAFGSSDQPQHF. CDR3 nucleotides: TGTGCCAGCAGTTATGCTTTCGGGTCGAGCGATCAGCCCCAGCATTTT.

This rearrangement joins TRBV6-1 to TRBJ2-3; 12 bases line up with TRBD2. V lost 1 base, J lost 0 bases, and 8 bases stayed unmatched. Germline V gene data show CDR1 as MNHNS and CDR2 as SASEGT. CDR3 length: 19 residues. CDR3 region: CASSEGTSGGTASTDTQYF. The CDR3 DNA follows: TGTGCCAGCAGTGAAGGAACTAGCGGGGGGACCGCTAGCACAGATACGCAGTATTTT.

This clone appeared once. This chain uses TRBV6-6 with TRBJ1-6; TRBD1 matches at 7 bases. CDR3 length: 14 amino acids. In germline, CDR1 is MNHNY, CDR2 SVGAGI (reference sequence). V lost 5 bases to trimming and J lost 5 bases; unmatched junction nucleotides: 3. The CDR3 protein is CASSTTGDNSPLHF. CDR3 in DNA: TGTGCCAGCAGTACCACAGGGGATAATTCACCCCTCCACTTT.

The chain couples TRBV27 to TRBJ2-5; weak D call: TRBD1 (6 bases). Gene TRBJ2-7 matches the end of the DNA better, so the J call may be wrong. Germline loops: CDR1 MNHEY, CDR2 SMNVEV (reference sequence). The CDR3 runs to 12 residues. CDR3 region: CASRDNSYEQYF. The DNA of the CDR3 is TGTGCCAGCCGGGACAATTCCTACGAGCAGTACTTC.

This rearrangement joins TRBV6-1 to TRBJ2-3; D call uncertain. V was clipped by 1 base and J by 5 bases, with 10 bases between them. CDR3 length: 14 amino acids. Per germline, CDR1 MNHNS and CDR2 SASEGT. This CDR3 reads CASSEVGAVDTQYF. Here the CDR3 DNA reads TGTGCCAGCAGTGAAGTGGGTGCGGTAGATACGCAGTATTTT.

This clone occurred once. This chain connects TRBV9 to TRBJ2-2, with a weak D call TRBD2 (6 bases). CDR1 SGDLS and CDR2 YYNGEE come from the germline V gene. Trimming removed 4 bases at V and 0 bases at J, with 13 bases between. The CDR3 runs 16 residues. The CDR3 loop is CASSTHGGTNTGELFF. CDR3 DNA: TGTGCCAGCAGCACCCATGGGGGGACGAACACCGGGGAGCTGTTTTTT.

This rearrangement joins TRBV5-1 to TRBJ2-1; 11 bases are shared with TRBD2. V dropped 4 bases and J dropped 5; count of bases not matched to a gene: 8. Germline V gives CDR1 SGHRS, CDR2 YFSETQ. This CDR3 has 16 residues. The CDR3 DNA reads TGCGCCAGCAGCCCGGGTCTAGCGGGGGGCCACAATGAGCAGTTCTTC. It translates to CASSPGLAGGHNEQFF.

CDR3 amino acids: CASSQGNSYEQFF. The CDR3 DNA sequence: TGCGCCAGCAGCCAAGGGAATAGCTATGAGCAGTTCTTC. The chain employs TRBV4-1 and TRBJ2-1, with D hard to call. With 1 base removed from V and 8 bases from J, the gap between germline ends came to 9 bases. The CDR3 extends over 13 amino acids. Germline V gene data show CDR1 as MGHRA and CDR2 as YSYEKL.

The chain combines TRBV2 with TRBJ1-4; no reliable D call. Germline V gene sequence: CDR1 SNHLY, CDR2 FYNNEI. CDR3 length: 13 residues. Trimming pared 7 bases from V and 8 bases from J, leaving 14 bases between. CDR3 sequence reads: CASKDLEGEKLFF. CDR3 bases: TGTGCCAGCAAAGACTTGGAAGGAGAAAAACTGTTTTTT.

This clone was detected only a few times. This chain joins TRBV19 and TRBJ2-7; 10 bases line up with TRBD2. The CDR3 extends over 15 amino acids. The junction had 3 bases not matched to a gene; V was cut back by 2 bases and J by 2 bases. CDR1 and CDR2 (germline): LNHDA, SQIVND (reference sequence). For the CDR3, the DNA is TGTGCCAGTAGTATAAGGACTAGCGGAGCCTACGAGCAGTACTTC. This codes for CASSIRTSGAYEQYF.

The chain combines TRBV16 with TRBJ1-1; the D is unclear. The CDR3 extends over 13 amino acids. V dropped 2 bases and J dropped 1 base, with 5 bases sitting between them. Germline CDR1 reads KGHSY; CDR2 reads FQNENV. CDR3 residues: CASSQRGNTEAFF. CDR3 nucleotides: TGTGCCAGCAGCCAAAGAGGGAACACTGAAGCTTTCTTT.

The chain combines TRBV10-3 with TRBJ2-7, with D tentatively TRBD1 (6 bases). Germline-derived CDR1 and CDR2 are ENHRY and SYGVKD. Between the trimmed V and J ends, which lost 8 bases and 6 bases, there was a span of 14 bases. The CDR3 runs 12 residues. CDR3 nucleotide sequence: TGTGCCATCGGTCCAGGGGCGCCCGAGCAGTACTTC. Its translation: CAIGPGAPEQYF.

This clone came up a few times. The chain has TRBV7-2 and TRBJ2-5; no clear D. Looked up from germline, CDR1 is SGHTA and CDR2 is FQGNSA. CDR3 length equals 17 residues. V was clipped by 5 bases and J by 1 base, with 20 bases between them. DNA of the CDR3: TGTGCCAGCAGCAAAAAGCACGTCGCCGTCCTCCAAGAGACCCAGTACTTC. This sequence encodes CASSKKHVAVLQETQYF.

This chain joins TRBV5-6 and TRBJ2-3, with 9 positions matching TRBD1. The V gene end was trimmed by 4 bases and the J gene end by 5 bases; junction bases not matched to a gene: 8. The CDR3 is 15 amino acids. Per the germline V gene, CDR1 is SGHDT and CDR2 is YYEEEE. The CDR3 sequence: CASSGRDRDGDTQYF. As DNA, the CDR3 is TGTGCCAGCAGCGGCCGGGACAGGGATGGAGATACGCAGTATTTT.

The rearrangement links TRBV5-5 to TRBJ1-4; the match to TRBD1 covers 7 bases. Germline CDR1 is SGHKS and CDR2 is YYEKEE (reference sequence). CDR3 length equals 15 residues. The V segment lost 3 bases and the J segment 8 bases; nucleotides outside the gene matches: 10. DNA for the CDR3: TGTGCCAGCAGCTCTCGACAGGGTGAGAAAGAAAAACTGTTTTTT. Its translation: CASSSRQGEKEKLFF.

The V gene is TRBV7-8, the J gene TRBJ1-1; the D is unclear. Per germline, CDR1 SGHVS and CDR2 FQNEAQ. V was shortened by 1 base and J by 7 bases, with 10 bases between the two germline ends. The CDR3 is 13 residues long. The CDR3, as DNA: TGTGCCAGCAGCTTAGATTGGCTTTGTGAAGCTTTCTTT. This translates into CASSLDWLCEAFF.

This clone was detected only a few times. The rearrangement joins TRBV25-1 to TRBJ2-1; the match to TRBD2 covers 9 bases. There are 14 residues in the CDR3. The trim removed 4 bases at V and 8 bases at J, leaving 6 bases unmatched. Per the germline V gene, CDR1 is MGHDK and CDR2 is SYGVNS. CDR3 nucleotides: TGTGCCAGCAGTGGGGGACTAGCCCCCTATGAGCAGTTCTTC. Translating it yields CASSGGLAPYEQFF.

The chain couples TRBV4-1 to TRBJ2-1; D perhaps matches TRBD2 (7 bases). The germline V and J ends were trimmed by 0 bases and 7 bases, with 19 bases remaining between them. CDR3 length: 17 amino acids. Per the germline V gene, CDR1 is MGHRA and CDR2 is YSYEKL. CDR3 DNA sequence: TGCGCCAGCAGCCAAGAGACCCTAGGGGGGGGGCTAAATGAGCAGTTCTTC. Translation gives CASSQETLGGGLNEQFF.

This clone was seen only once. The chain employs TRBV5-4 and TRBJ2-2; 8 nucleotides agree with TRBD1. The CDR3 has 16 residues. The V segment lost 4 bases and the J segment 4 bases; nucleotides outside the gene matches: 9. Germline CDR1 is SGHNT and CDR2 is YYREEE (reference sequence). CDR3 sequence: CASSGIGQGGTGELFF. The DNA of the CDR3 is TGTGCCAGCAGCGGAATAGGACAGGGAGGCACCGGGGAGCTGTTTTTT.

V is TRBV4-2 and J is TRBJ2-5; D gene unclear. V lost 0 bases, J lost 1 base, and 6 bases lay in between. The CDR3 runs 14 residues. Germline CDR1 reads LGHNA; CDR2 reads YNFKEQ. CDR3: CASSQERFQETQYF. CDR3 DNA: TGTGCCAGCAGCCAAGAGAGGTTCCAAGAGACCCAGTACTTC.

The rearrangement uses TRBV7-2 and TRBJ1-5, with D unclear. V lost 5 bases to trimming and J lost 3 bases, with 14 bases between them. The CDR3 consists of 15 residues. The germline V gene has CDR1 SGHTA and CDR2 FQGNSA. The CDR3 spells CASSPVGTANQPQHF. The CDR3 nucleotides are TGTGCCAGCAGCCCCGTAGGTACAGCCAATCAGCCCCAGCATTTT.